These 20 T cell receptor beta chains originate from one sample sequenced in a study of shared clonotypes between healthy human individuals (dated by TCRdb to the early 2020s). The library was prepared using the immunoSEQ multiplex PCR assay. TCRdb retrieved this table from immuneACCESS and kept in-frame rearrangements only. Not all clones are present; in checked studies, unresolved V genes account for under half, and no reason is known for the remainder. The table for this sample lists about 710,000 clones; 73% of them were counted only once. Around 2% of the sample lies in the top ten. Sequencing was done on a sample of memory CD4+ T cells sorted from blood. This sample's cell subset or site label indicates: CD45RA-negative fraction. All receptors derive from a woman in her 30s in good health.

This CDR3 is CASSLQDGVAKNIQYF. The CDR3 DNA sequence: TGTGCCAGCAGTTTACAGGACGGAGTAGCCAAAAACATTCAGTACTTC. J is TRBJ2-4 and V is TRBV28; D is uncertain. The ends were cut back, 2 bases at V and 0 bases at J, with 11 bases in the middle. Germline loops: CDR1 MDHEN, CDR2 SYDVKM. CDR3 length: 16 residues.

This rearrangement joins TRBV5-5 to TRBJ1-3; no definite D call. V was shortened by 2 bases and J by 4 bases, with 10 bases between the two germline ends. The CDR3 runs to 14 residues. Germline values: CDR1 SGHKS, CDR2 YYEKEE (reference sequence). In DNA form, the CDR3 reads TGTGCCAGCAGCTTAGGAGGGCCCGGAAACACCATATATTTT. Translation gives CASSLGGPGNTIYF.

The table lists this clone with a few counts. The chain is built from TRBV18 and TRBJ2-7, with D perhaps matching TRBD2 (5 bases). The CDR3 totals 16 residues. With 2 bases removed from V and 0 bases from J, the gap between germline ends came to 14 bases. Looked up from germline, CDR1 is KGHSH and CDR2 is LQKENI. CDR3 sequence: CASSPDYLSSSYEQYF. CDR3 bases: TGTGCCAGCTCACCAGACTACTTAAGTAGCTCCTACGAGCAGTACTTC.

The chain recombines TRBV18 with TRBJ2-7, with 7 nucleotides matching TRBD1. V lost 1 base, J lost 5 bases, and 5 bases stayed unmatched. CDR3 length equals 14 residues. Germline-derived CDR1 and CDR2 are KGHSH and LQKENI. Written as DNA, the CDR3 is TGTGCCAGCTCACCACGACAGGGAAGGGACGAGCAGTACTTC. Translation gives CASSPRQGRDEQYF.

V gene TRBV28 combines with J gene TRBJ1-3; D might be TRBD1 (6 bases). This CDR3 has 15 residues. Deletions cut 5 bases from V and 6 bases from J, with 17 bases between. Germline V gene data show CDR1 as MDHEN and CDR2 as SYDVKM. The CDR3, as DNA: TGTGCCAGCAGTAAACCGGGAGGGGGTTCAAACACCATATATTTT. This gives the protein CASSKPGGGSNTIYF.

The V call is TRBV28, the J call TRBJ1-5; 7 positions agree with TRBD1. Trimming cost V 4 bases and J 3 bases; bases outside gene matches: 6. CDR3 length: 15 residues. Germline V lookup: CDR1 MDHEN, CDR2 SYDVKM. This CDR3 is CASSSPTGTNQPQHF. DNA of the CDR3: TGTGCCAGCAGTTCGCCGACAGGGACCAATCAGCCCCAGCATTTT.

The chain uses TRBV28 and TRBJ2-1; D might be TRBD2 (6 bases). Trimming pared 7 bases from V and 10 bases from J, leaving 20 bases between. Germline V gene data show CDR1 as MDHEN and CDR2 as SYDVKM. The CDR3 contains 14 residues. The CDR3 region has the DNA TGTGCCAGCACTCCGGGACTCGCGGATAGAGAGCAGTTCTTC. Amino acids: CASTPGLADREQFF.

The rearrangement links TRBV28 to TRBJ1-2; D ambiguous. Germline lookup yields CDR1 MDHEN and CDR2 SYDVKM. This CDR3 comprises 14 residues. The germline V and J ends were trimmed by 5 bases and 4 bases, with 14 bases remaining between them. In nucleotides, the CDR3 is TGTGCCAGCAGTCGGGGTGGCGGTGCCTATGGCTACACCTTC. This codes for CASSRGGGAYGYTF.

The rearrangement joins TRBV7-9 to TRBJ2-2; D gene uncertain. Trimming cost V 3 bases and J 7 bases, with 6 bases left between them. The CDR3 loop spans 12 amino acids. Germline values: CDR1 SEHNR, CDR2 FQNEAQ (reference sequence). In nucleotides, the CDR3 is TGTGCCAGCAGCTTCCTCAACGGGGAGCTGTTTTTT. It specifies CASSFLNGELFF.

J is TRBJ1-2 and V is TRBV5-1; D is undetermined. The germline gives CDR1 SGHRS, CDR2 YFSETQ. The CDR3 loop spans 17 amino acids. Trimming took 0 bases from V and 5 from J, leaving 20 bases between them. CDR3 nucleotides: TGCGCCAGCAGCTTGGCTCCGTCTGACCCTGGAATATATGGCTACACCTTC. Translated, it gives CASSLAPSDPGIYGYTF.

In the case of this clone: A much larger clone differs by one base, so this may be a read error. This specimen includes other DNA sequences encoding the same CDR3. The rearrangement links TRBV27 to TRBJ2-2; no firm D call. CDR3 length equals 14 residues. Germline V lookup: CDR1 MNHEY, CDR2 SMNVEV (reference sequence). V lost 4 bases and J lost 0, with 6 bases in between. Here the CDR3 DNA reads TGTGCCAGCAGTTCCCAACCGAACACCGGGGAGCTGTTTTTT. It is translated as CASSSQPNTGELFF.

This chain connects TRBV11-2 to TRBJ2-7; D is uncertain. Germline loops: CDR1 SGHAT, CDR2 FQNNGV. CDR3 length: 13 residues. Trimming pared 4 bases from V and 3 bases from J, leaving 10 bases between. The CDR3 bases are TGTGCCAGCAGCTCACCCCGGATCTACGAGCAGTACTTC. This translates into CASSSPRIYEQYF.

The V gene is TRBV6-6, the J gene TRBJ2-7; no firm D call. The CDR3 is 15 amino acids. Trimming left V 7 bases short and J 3 bases short, with 19 bases between. CDR1 and CDR2 (germline): MNHNY, SVGAGI (reference sequence). In DNA form, the CDR3 reads TGTGCCAGCACCCACTCCGGACCTCCCCGCTACGAGCAGTACTTC. This sequence encodes CASTHSGPPRYEQYF.

Turning to this clone: A far larger clone is only one base removed, so a read error is likely. Other DNA sequences in this sample translate to the same CDR3. V usage is TRBV5-1 and J usage is TRBJ2-1; 10 bases agree with TRBD2. From germline, CDR1 is SGHRS and CDR2 YFSETQ. The CDR3 runs 15 residues. Trimming at V came to 1 base and at J to 4 bases, leaving 2 bases not matched to a gene. DNA of the CDR3: TGCGCCAGCAGCTTGTCTAGCGGGGGTTACAATGAGCAGTTCTTC. Protein sequence: CASSLSSGGYNEQFF.

The V gene is TRBV23-1, the J gene TRBJ2-4; weak D call: TRBD1 (5 bases). TRBV23-1 carries the ORF label, with uncertain function. This CDR3 is built from 13 residues. V lost 6 bases and J 6 bases, leaving 12 bases between the germline ends. The CDR3 sequence: CASRPATVNIQYF. The CDR3 bases are TGCGCCAGCAGGCCCGCGACAGTAAACATTCAGTACTTC.

A word on this clone: One end of the junction does not line up with germline, which may come from a read error. V usage is TRBV7-2 and J usage is TRBJ2-7; 12 nucleotides match TRBD2. This CDR3 comprises 15 residues. Germline CDR1 SGHTA, CDR2 FQGNSA. The CDR3 reads CASSLAGGPYYEQYF. Here the CDR3 DNA reads TGTGCCAGCAGCCTAGCGGGAGGGCCGTATTACGAGCAGTACTTC.

This chain links TRBV6-6 with TRBJ2-3, with 14 bases identical to TRBD2. The trim removed 0 bases at V and 4 bases at J, leaving 0 bases unmatched. Germline V gives CDR1 MNHNY, CDR2 SVGAGI (reference sequence). This CDR3 spans 16 amino acids. The CDR3 protein is CASSYSTSGRADTQYF. In nucleotides, the CDR3 is TGTGCCAGCAGTTACTCGACTAGCGGGAGGGCAGATACGCAGTATTTT.

CDR3 DNA sequence: TGTGCCTGGAGTGTTGGGCGGGCCTACGAGCAGTACTTC. Translating it yields CAWSVGRAYEQYF. This chain connects TRBV30 to TRBJ2-7; D may be TRBD2 (5 bases). The germline V gene encodes CDR1 GTSNPN and CDR2 SVGIG (reference sequence). The germline V and J ends were trimmed by 0 bases and 2 bases, with 8 bases remaining between them. This CDR3 is 13 amino acids long.

The chain links TRBV19 to TRBJ1-2, with D uncertain. The germline gives CDR1 LNHDA, CDR2 SQIVND (reference sequence). This CDR3 comprises 12 residues. The V end was cut by 7 bases, the J end by 3 bases, with 9 bases between. CDR3 nucleotide sequence: TGTGCCAGTAATGGTCAATACTATGGCTACACCTTC. Its translation: CASNGQYYGYTF. Full variable domain (rest looked up from reference TRBV19 and TRBJ1-2): DGGITQSPKYLFRKEGQNVTLSCEQNLNHDAMYWYRQDPGQGLRLIYYSQIVNDFQKGDIAEGYSVSREKKESFPLTVTSAQKNPTAFYLCASNGQYYGYTFGSGTRLTVV.

The CDR3 loop reads CASSSYGQGSGYTF. CDR3 bases: TGTGCCAGCAGTTCCTACGGACAGGGGAGTGGCTACACCTTC. The J gene is TRBJ1-2, the V gene TRBV28, with 9 bases fitting TRBD1. Germline V gene data show CDR1 as MDHEN and CDR2 as SYDVKM. With V trimmed by 4 bases and J by 7 bases, 7 bases remained unmatched. This CDR3 spans 14 amino acids.